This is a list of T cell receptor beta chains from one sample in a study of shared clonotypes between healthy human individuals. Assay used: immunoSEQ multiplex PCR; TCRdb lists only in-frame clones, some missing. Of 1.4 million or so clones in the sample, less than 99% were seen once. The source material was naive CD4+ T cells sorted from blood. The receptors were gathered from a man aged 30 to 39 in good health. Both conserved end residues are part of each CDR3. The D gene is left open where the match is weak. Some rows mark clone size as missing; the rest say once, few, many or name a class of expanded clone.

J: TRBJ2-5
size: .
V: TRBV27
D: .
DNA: TGTGCCAGCAGTAACCGGGACCGAGAGACCCAGTACTTC
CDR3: CASSNRDRETQYF

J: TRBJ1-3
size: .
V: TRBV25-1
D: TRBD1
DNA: TGTGCCAGCAGTCCCGGACAGGGTGGAAACACCATATATTTT
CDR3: CASSPGQGGNTIYF

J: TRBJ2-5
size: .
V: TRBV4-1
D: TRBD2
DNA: TGCGCCAGCAGCCTTGGACTAGCGGGAGGGGGCGAGACCCAGTACTTC
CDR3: CASSLGLAGGGETQYF

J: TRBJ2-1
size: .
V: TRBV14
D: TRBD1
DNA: TGTGCCAGCAGCCAAGGCAGGGGGTGGTACAATGAGCAGTTCTTC
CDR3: CASSQGRGWYNEQFF

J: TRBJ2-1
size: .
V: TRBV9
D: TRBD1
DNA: TGTGCCAGCAGCGTAGCTACAGGGGCCTACAATGAGCAGTTCTTC
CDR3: CASSVATGAYNEQFF

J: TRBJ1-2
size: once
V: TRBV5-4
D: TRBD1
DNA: TGTGCCAGCAGCCCAGGGACAGGAAGTTTGGATGGCTACACCTTC
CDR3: CASSPGTGSLDGYTF

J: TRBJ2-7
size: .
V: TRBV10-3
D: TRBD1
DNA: TGTGCCGCCGGGACAGGGGTAGGCGAGCAGTACTTC
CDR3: CAAGTGVGEQYF

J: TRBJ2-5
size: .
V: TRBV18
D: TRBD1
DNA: TGTGCCAGCACCTACGACAGGGAAGAGACCCAGTACTTC
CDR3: CASTYDREETQYF

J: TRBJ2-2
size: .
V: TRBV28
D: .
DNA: TGTGCCAGCAGTTTATTCCCCGGAGGGGAGCTGTTTTTT
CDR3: CASSLFPGGELFF

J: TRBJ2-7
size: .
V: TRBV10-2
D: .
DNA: TGCGCCAGCAGTGTACTAGGGGGCTACGAGCAGTACTTC
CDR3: CASSVLGGYEQYF

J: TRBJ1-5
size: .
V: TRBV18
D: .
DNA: TGTGCCAGCTCACCAGTCGGGGACGGCAATCAGCCCCAGCATTTT
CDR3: CASSPVGDGNQPQHF

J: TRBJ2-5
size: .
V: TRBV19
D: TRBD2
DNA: TGTGCCAGTAGTCCTAGACTAGCGGGAGCAGAGACCCAGTACTTC
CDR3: CASSPRLAGAETQYF

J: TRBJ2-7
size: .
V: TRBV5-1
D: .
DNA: TGCGCCAGCAGCTGGGACTCAACCTACGAGCAGTACTTC
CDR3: CASSWDSTYEQYF

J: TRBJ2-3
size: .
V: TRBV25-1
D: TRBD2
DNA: TGTGCCAGCAGCGGACTAGCGGACCCAGATACGCAGTATTTT
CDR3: CASSGLADPDTQYF

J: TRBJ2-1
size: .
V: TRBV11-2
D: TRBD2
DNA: TGTGCCAGCAGGAGACCGGGACTAGCGGGAGTAAATGAGCAGTTCTTC
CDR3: CASRRPGLAGVNEQFF